This entry describes one T cell receptor (beta chain). These data are taken from a study of blood T cell repertoires in COVID-19. The authors' processing: Counts of nucleated cells, estimated from reference gene primer amplification, were obtained. Only in-frame clones appear in the TCRdb table, and some are missing; sequencing was by immunoSEQ multiplex PCR. V, J and clone size were drawn from that table, and D and trimming were deduced from the DNA. This table holds approximately 200,000 clones, 80% to 90% found once. Trimming pared 6 bases from V and 5 bases from J, leaving 17 bases between. CDR1 SQVTM and CDR2 ANQGSEA come from the germline V gene. The CDR3 length is 14 residues.

This TCR came from a man aged 25 to 40 in a cohort exposed to, infected with or recovered from COVID-19 (not recorded which). Sequencing was done on a sample of PBMCs or T cells enriched from blood (not recorded which). This chain links TRBV29-1 with TRBJ2-4; TRBD2 might be the D (8 bases). CDR3 in amino acids: CSVPGGGQQNIQYF. CDR3 coding DNA: TGCAGCGTACCCGGGGGGGGACAGCAAAACATTCAGTACTTC.